The clone carrying this T cell receptor beta chain was counted between two and nine times. Samples underwent the assay at deep level. Profiling relied on immunoSEQ multiplex PCR, and the TCRdb table lists in-frame clones only, not all of them. The sample shows 950,000 to 1,100,000 clones, approximately 78% of them seen only once. CDR3 length equals 13 residues. The germline V gene has CDR1 SNHLY and CDR2 FYNNEI. This specimen comes from a study of shared clonotypes between healthy human individuals. Material for sequencing was memory CD4+ T cells from PBMCs. Indicated subset: CD45RA-negative fraction. The gene calls are TRBV2 and TRBJ1-5; 7 bases are a match to TRBD1. The sequence came from a young man in good health. Some clones in this sample may be carry-over from other donors' samples. The CDR3 is CALGGYGNQPQHF. The CDR3, as DNA: TGTGCTCTAGGGGGCTATGGCAATCAGCCCCAGCATTTT.